These T cell receptor beta chains were read from a single sample in a study of blood T cell repertoires in COVID-19. Repertoires were generated with immunoSEQ multiplex PCR, while TCRdb's copy carries only in-frame clones and drops some. The data contain about 140,000 clones, roughly 80% of them seen just once; the ten biggest clones take up about 1.5%. The specimen sequenced was PBMCs or T cells enriched from blood (not recorded which). The origin of the receptors is a woman aged 18-29 years who had been exposed to COVID-19. The CDR3 runs from the conserved cysteine through the conserved F or W. D genes are given only for firm matches. The size of a clone is reported for some rows only, either as once, few or many, or as a class for expanded clones.

>TRBJ2-1|few|NA|TRBV7-2
TGTGCCAGCAGCTTCAGGTCAACTAGCAAATACTACAATGAGCAGTTCTTC
CASSFRSTSKYYNEQFF
>TRBJ1-5|NA|NA|TRBV4-1
TGCGCCAGCAGCCAAGTAACGACAGGCCCCCTTCGGCCCCAGCATTTT
CASSQVTTGPLRPQHF
>TRBJ1-1|NA|NA|TRBV29-1
TGCAGCGTACGATCAGGGGACACTGAAGCTTTCTTT
CSVRSGDTEAFF
>TRBJ1-1|few|NA|TRBV5-6
TGTGCCAGCAGCCGTCTGGCGGCAAATTCTGAAGCTTTCTTT
CASSRLAANSEAFF
>TRBJ1-6|NA|NA|TRBV7-6
TGTGCCAGCAGCTTATGGGGAGTCGATAATTCACCCCTCCACTTT
CASSLWGVDNSPLHF
>TRBJ2-7|NA|TRBD2|TRBV4-2
TGTGCCAGCAGCCCTAGCGGAGCCTTCTACGAGCAGTACTTC
CASSPSGAFYEQYF
>TRBJ2-7|once|TRBD2|TRBV5-5
TGTGCCAGCAGCTTAACAAGCGGGAGCTACGAGCAGTACTTC
CASSLTSGSYEQYF
>TRBJ1-2|NA|TRBD1|TRBV18
TGTGCCAGCTCACAACCGGGACAGGGGGCCCCCTATGGCTACACCTTC
CASSQPGQGAPYGYTF
>TRBJ2-7|NA|NA|TRBV2
TGTGCCAGCAGTGAAGGGACATACTACGAGCAGTACTTC
CASSEGTYYEQYF
>TRBJ1-1|NA|TRBD1|TRBV18
TGTGCCAGCTCCCGGGACAGGGGGTATCCTGAAGCTTTCTTT
CASSRDRGYPEAFF
>TRBJ2-2|NA|NA|TRBV27
TGTGCCAGCAGTTTATCGGACACGAACACCGGGGAGCTGTTTTTT
CASSLSDTNTGELFF
>TRBJ1-3|NA|TRBD1|TRBV7-4
TGTGCCAGCAGCCCCGACAGGGCCACCTCTGGAAACACCATATATTTT
CASSPDRATSGNTIYF
>TRBJ1-4|few|NA|TRBV28
TGTGCCAGCAGCCGTGGTGGAGGCGGTGAAAAACTGTTTTTT
CASSRGGGGEKLFF
>TRBJ2-3|NA|NA|TRBV9
TGTGCCAGCAGCGTAGGCTCACTAGATACGCAGTATTTT
CASSVGSLDTQYF
>TRBJ1-1|NA|TRBD1|TRBV28
TGTGCCAGCAGTGTAGGGGACAGTCTGAACACTGAAGCTTTCTTT
CASSVGDSLNTEAFF
>TRBJ2-2|NA|TRBD2|TRBV4-2
TGTGCCAGCAGCCAAGCCCAGCGGGACGACACCGGGGAGCTGTTTTTT
CASSQAQRDDTGELFF
>TRBJ2-7|NA|TRBD2|TRBV30
TGTGCCTGGGCCTATCCGGGACTAGCGGTCTACGAGCAGTACTTC
CAWAYPGLAVYEQYF
>TRBJ2-2|once|NA|TRBV12-3/TRBV12-4
TGTGCCAGCAGCTCTAACACCGGGGAGCTGTTTTTT
CASSSNTGELFF
>TRBJ2-7|NA|NA|TRBV9
TGTGCCAGCAGCGTGGAGGGAGGGACAGGCCCATCCTACGAGCAGTACTTC
CASSVEGGTGPSYEQYF
>TRBJ2-3|NA|NA|TRBV4-3
TGCGCCAGCAGCCAAGATAGGACTAGCACAGATACGCAGTATTTT
CASSQDRTSTDTQYF
>TRBJ1-5|NA|NA|TRBV7-2
TGTGCCAGCAGCTTAGATGATATCGGTAATCAGCCCCAGCATTTT
CASSLDDIGNQPQHF
>TRBJ1-1|few|TRBD1|TRBV6-5
TGTGCCAGCATCCTGGGGGGGACAGGGGGCACTGAAGCTTTCTTT
CASILGGTGGTEAFF
>TRBJ1-2|NA|NA|TRBV7-8
TGTGCCAGCAGCTCCACAGGGAACTATGGCTACACCTTC
CASSSTGNYGYTF
>TRBJ2-1|NA|TRBD2|TRBV27
TGTGCCAGCAGTTCCGGGACTAGCGGCTTCAATGAGCAGTTCTTC
CASSSGTSGFNEQFF
>TRBJ2-2|NA|TRBD1|TRBV2
TGTGCCAGCTTCGAACCGGACAGGGGAAACACCGGGGAGCTGTTTTTT
CASFEPDRGNTGELFF
>TRBJ1-2|NA|NA|TRBV27
TGTGCCAGCTCCTGGCGGGAGGGTAACTATGGCTACACCTTC
CASSWREGNYGYTF
>TRBJ1-1|NA|NA|TRBV28
TGTGCCAGCAGTTTAAATGCTGCGGTTGAAGCTTTCTTT
CASSLNAAVEAFF
>TRBJ2-2|NA|NA|TRBV7-7
TGTGCCAGCACCGCCCTTAGCGGCACGAACACCGGGGAGCTGTTTTTT
CASTALSGTNTGELFF
>TRBJ2-5|NA|NA|TRBV12-3/TRBV12-4
TGTGCCAGCACCGAGGGAAAAGAGACCCAGTACTTC
CASTEGKETQYF
>TRBJ1-5|NA|NA|TRBV7-9
TGTGCCAGCAGCCGAACCCCGGCAGGTACCCTCAATCAGCCCCAGCATTTT
CASSRTPAGTLNQPQHF
>TRBJ1-1|NA|TRBD1|TRBV29-1
TGCAGCGGGTTAACAGGGGGTACCACTGAAGCTTTCTTT
CSGLTGGTTEAFF
>TRBJ1-4|NA|NA|TRBV13
TGTGCCAGCAGCCTCAGGGGAACTAATGAAAAACTGTTTTTT
CASSLRGTNEKLFF
>TRBJ2-1|NA|TRBD2|TRBV4-1
TGCGCCAGCAGCCAAGTCGGGCTAGCGGCATACAATGAGCAGTTCTTC
CASSQVGLAAYNEQFF
>TRBJ2-1|NA|TRBD2|TRBV7-2
TGTGCCAGCAGCTTTAGTTCGACTAGCGGGATCGATGAGCAGTTCTTC
CASSFSSTSGIDEQFF
>TRBJ1-3|NA|NA|TRBV14
TGTGCCAGCAGTCCCAATAGGGGGAACGGAAACACCATATATTTT
CASSPNRGNGNTIYF
>TRBJ2-5|NA|TRBD1|TRBV7-9
TGTGCCAGCAGCCTTCGGACAGGGGGCGCCTGGGAGACCCAGTACTTC
CASSLRTGGAWETQYF
>TRBJ1-1|NA|TRBD1|TRBV7-2
TGTGCCAGCAATACAGGGGGGATTGGCGCTTTCTTT
CASNTGGIGAFF
>TRBJ1-1|few|TRBD1|TRBV6-5
TGTGCCAGCATTAACAGGGGTCGGACTGAAGCTTTCTTT
CASINRGRTEAFF
>TRBJ2-7|NA|NA|TRBV28
TGTGCCAGCAGTTTCGGCGGGACTGGCTCCTACGAGCAGTACTTC
CASSFGGTGSYEQYF
>TRBJ2-2|NA|TRBD1|TRBV19
TGTGCCAGTAAGAGGACAGGGGTCGCGAACACCGGGGAGCTGTTTTTT
CASKRTGVANTGELFF
>TRBJ1-1|NA|NA|TRBV29-1
TGCAGCGTTGCGGGATTAATGAACACTGAAGCTTTCTTT
CSVAGLMNTEAFF
>TRBJ2-7|NA|NA|TRBV2
TGTGCCAGCATAAAGGTGGAGAGTAACTACGAGCAGTACTTC
CASIKVESNYEQYF
>TRBJ1-2|many|TRBD1|TRBV24-1
TGTGCCACCAGTGACGGGGGACAGGTCTATGGCTACACCTTC
CATSDGGQVYGYTF
>TRBJ2-7|NA|NA|TRBV29-1
TGCAGCGGGGCGGGACTGGGGGAGCAGTACTTC
CSGAGLGEQYF
>TRBJ2-7|NA|NA|TRBV29-1
TGCAGCGTTGAAGCCCAGGACTACGAGCAGTACTTC
CSVEAQDYEQYF
>TRBJ2-7|once|NA|TRBV5-1
TGCGCCAGCAGCTCCGCCTACGAGCAGTACTTC
CASSSAYEQYF
>TRBJ2-7|NA|TRBD1|TRBV30
TGTGCCTGGGACAGGGTAGGGTACGAGCAGTACTTC
CAWDRVGYEQYF
>TRBJ2-5|NA|NA|TRBV14
TGTGCCAGCGGCGGGCTGGGCCTTGGTCAAGAGACCCAGTACTTC
CASGGLGLGQETQYF
>TRBJ2-1|NA|NA|TRBV7-8
TGTGCCAGCAGTTCTGACTTCACCAACTCCTACAATGAGCAGTTCTTC
CASSSDFTNSYNEQFF
>TRBJ2-3|NA|TRBD2|TRBV7-3
TGTGCCAGCAGCCCTGGACTAGCGGGAGCTCGCACAGATACGCAGTATTTT
CASSPGLAGARTDTQYF
>TRBJ1-6|NA|NA|TRBV30
TGTGCCTGGAGAGGGCAGGGGAATTCACCCCTCCACTTT
CAWRGQGNSPLHF
>TRBJ1-1|NA|TRBD1|TRBV28
TGTGCCAGCAGTTTACCGGGACAGAAGAACACTGAAGCTTTCTTT
CASSLPGQKNTEAFF
>TRBJ2-2|NA|NA|TRBV24-1
TGTGCCACCAGTGACCCTCAGGGTCAGTCGGGCGGGGAGCTGTTTTTT
CATSDPQGQSGGELFF
>TRBJ1-5|NA|NA|TRBV7-9
TGTGCCAGCAGCTTGGGACAACTGCATCAGCCCCAGCATTTT
CASSLGQLHQPQHF
>TRBJ2-2|NA|TRBD2|TRBV19
TGTGCCAGTAGTATAGGCGGGAGAGGGTACACCGGGGAGCTGTTTTTT
CASSIGGRGYTGELFF
>TRBJ2-1|NA|TRBD2|TRBV25-1
TGTGCCAGCAGTGAATCCTCAGCGGGGGTTTACAATGAGCAGTTCTTC
CASSESSAGVYNEQFF
>TRBJ2-7|once|NA|TRBV3-1/TRBV3-2
TGTGCCAGCAGCCAAGCGTTGAGCTCCTACGAGCAGTACTTC
CASSQALSSYEQYF
>TRBJ2-7|few|NA|TRBV4-1
TGCGCCAGCAGCCAAGGACAGTTCACCTACGAGCAGTACTTC
CASSQGQFTYEQYF
>TRBJ2-1|NA|TRBD2|TRBV24-1
TGTGCCACCAGTGGAACATCAGGAGCTAGCGGGTACAATGAGCAGTTCTTC
CATSGTSGASGYNEQFF